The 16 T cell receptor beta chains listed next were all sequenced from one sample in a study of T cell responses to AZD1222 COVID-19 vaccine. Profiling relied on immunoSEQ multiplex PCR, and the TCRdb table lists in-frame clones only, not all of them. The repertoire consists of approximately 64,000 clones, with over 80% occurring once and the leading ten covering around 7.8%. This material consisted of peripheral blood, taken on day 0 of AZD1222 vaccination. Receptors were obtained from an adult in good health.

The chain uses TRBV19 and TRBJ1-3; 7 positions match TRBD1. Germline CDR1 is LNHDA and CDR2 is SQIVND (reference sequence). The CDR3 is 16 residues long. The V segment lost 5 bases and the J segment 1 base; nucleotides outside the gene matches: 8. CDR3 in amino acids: CASSVRDSGSGNTIYF. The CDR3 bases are TGTGCCAGTAGTGTCCGGGACAGCGGGTCTGGAAACACCATATATTTT.

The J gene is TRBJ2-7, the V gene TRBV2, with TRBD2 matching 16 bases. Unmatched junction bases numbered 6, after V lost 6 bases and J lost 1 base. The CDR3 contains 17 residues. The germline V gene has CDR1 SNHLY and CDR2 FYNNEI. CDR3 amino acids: CASRAGLAGGLSYEQYF. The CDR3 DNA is TGTGCCAGCAGGGCGGGACTAGCGGGGGGGCTGTCCTACGAGCAGTACTTC.

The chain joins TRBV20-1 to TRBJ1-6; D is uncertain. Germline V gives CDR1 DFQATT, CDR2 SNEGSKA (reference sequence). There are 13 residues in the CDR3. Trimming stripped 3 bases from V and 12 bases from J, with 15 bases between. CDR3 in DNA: TGCAGTGCTAGTATAGCGATGGGTTTACCCCTCCACTTT. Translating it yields CSASIAMGLPLHF.

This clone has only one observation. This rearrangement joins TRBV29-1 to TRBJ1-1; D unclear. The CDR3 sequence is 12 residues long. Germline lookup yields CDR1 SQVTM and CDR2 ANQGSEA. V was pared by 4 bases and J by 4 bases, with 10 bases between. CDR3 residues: CSVAPDFTEAFF. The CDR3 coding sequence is TGCAGCGTTGCCCCGGACTTCACTGAAGCTTTCTTT. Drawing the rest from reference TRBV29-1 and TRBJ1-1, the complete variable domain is SAVISQKPSRDICQRGTSLTIQCQVDSQVTMMFWYRQQPGQSLTLIATANQGSEATYESGFVIDKFPISRPNLTFSTLTVSNMSPEDSSIYLCSVAPDFTEAFFGQGTRLTVV.

CDR3 nucleotides: TGCAGCGTTGGGGCGGAGGAGCAGTTCTTC. Its protein is CSVGAEEQFF. This chain connects TRBV29-1 to TRBJ2-1; the D is unclear. V lost 4 bases to trimming and J lost 10 bases, with 8 bases between them. Germline V lookup: CDR1 SQVTM, CDR2 ANQGSEA. The CDR3 extends over 10 amino acids.

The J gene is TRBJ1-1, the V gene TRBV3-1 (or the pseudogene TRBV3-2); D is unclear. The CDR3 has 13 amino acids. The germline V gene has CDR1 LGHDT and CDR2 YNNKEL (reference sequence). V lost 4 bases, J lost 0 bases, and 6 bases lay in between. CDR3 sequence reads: CASSPGLNTEAFF. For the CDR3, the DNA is TGTGCCAGCAGCCCCGGACTGAACACTGAAGCTTTCTTT.

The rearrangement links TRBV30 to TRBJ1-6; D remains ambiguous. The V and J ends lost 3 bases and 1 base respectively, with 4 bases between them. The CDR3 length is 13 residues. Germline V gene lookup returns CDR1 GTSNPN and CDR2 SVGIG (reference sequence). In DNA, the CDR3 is TGTGCCTGGAGGGGTTCCTATAATTCACCCCTCCACTTT. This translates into CAWRGSYNSPLHF. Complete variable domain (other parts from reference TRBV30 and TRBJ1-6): SQTIHQWPATLVQPVGSPLSLECTVEGTSNPNLYWYRQAAGRGLQLLFYSVGIGQISSEVPQNLSASRPQDRQFILSSKKLLLSDSGFYLCAWRGSYNSPLHFGNGTRLTVT.

CDR3 in amino acids: CASSLDYSHGYTF. As DNA, the CDR3 is TGTGCCAGCAGTTTGGACTATTCCCATGGCTACACCTTC. The rearrangement uses TRBV12-3 or TRBV12-4 and TRBJ1-2; D is unresolved. V was pared by 3 bases and J by 6 bases, with 11 bases between. The CDR3 is 13 residues long.

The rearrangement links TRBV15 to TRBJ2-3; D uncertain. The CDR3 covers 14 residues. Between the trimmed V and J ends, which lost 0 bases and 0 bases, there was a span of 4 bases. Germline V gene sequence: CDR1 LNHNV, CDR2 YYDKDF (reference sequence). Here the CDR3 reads CATSRERSTDTQYF. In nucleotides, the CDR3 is TGTGCCACCAGCAGAGAGCGGAGCACAGATACGCAGTATTTT.

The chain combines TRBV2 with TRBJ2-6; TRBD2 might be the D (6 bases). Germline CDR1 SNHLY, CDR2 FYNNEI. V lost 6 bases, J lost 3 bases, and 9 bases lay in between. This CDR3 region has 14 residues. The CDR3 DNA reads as TGTGCCAGCAGGGGGGGTGGTGGGGCCAACGTCCTGACTTTC. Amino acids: CASRGGGGANVLTF.

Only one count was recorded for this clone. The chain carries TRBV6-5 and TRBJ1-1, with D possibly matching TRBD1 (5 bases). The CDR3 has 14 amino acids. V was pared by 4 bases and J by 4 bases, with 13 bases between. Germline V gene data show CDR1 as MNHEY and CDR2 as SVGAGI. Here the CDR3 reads CASSSLGTFTEAFF. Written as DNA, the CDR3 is TGTGCCAGCAGTTCCCTCGGGACCTTCACTGAAGCTTTCTTT.

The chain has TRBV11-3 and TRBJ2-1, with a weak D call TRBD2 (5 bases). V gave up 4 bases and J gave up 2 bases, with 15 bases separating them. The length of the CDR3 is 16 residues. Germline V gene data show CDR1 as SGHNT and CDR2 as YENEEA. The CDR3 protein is CASSSRAGVTYNEQFF. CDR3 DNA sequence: TGTGCCAGCAGCTCTAGGGCCGGGGTCACCTACAATGAGCAGTTCTTC.

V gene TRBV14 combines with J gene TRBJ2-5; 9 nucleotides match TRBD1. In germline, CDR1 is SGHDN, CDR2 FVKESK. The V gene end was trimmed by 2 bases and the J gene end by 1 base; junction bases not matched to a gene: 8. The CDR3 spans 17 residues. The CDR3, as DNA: TGTGCCAGCAGCCAATTGATAGGGACAGGGATCCAAGAGACCCAGTACTTC. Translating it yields CASSQLIGTGIQETQYF.

The CDR3 loop reads CASSQWTGTDTQYF. The DNA for the CDR3 is TGCGCCAGCAGCCAATGGACAGGGACAGATACGCAGTATTTT. The rearrangement joins TRBV4-1 to TRBJ2-3; TRBD1 agrees at 8 bases. CDR3 length: 14 residues. In germline, CDR1 is MGHRA, CDR2 YSYEKL. J gave up 3 bases and V 2 bases, and 1 base lay outside the gene matches.

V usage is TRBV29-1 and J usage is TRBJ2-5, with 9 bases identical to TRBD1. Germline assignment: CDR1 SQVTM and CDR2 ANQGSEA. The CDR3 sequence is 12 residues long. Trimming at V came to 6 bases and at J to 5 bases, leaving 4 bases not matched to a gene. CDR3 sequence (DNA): TGCAGCGTGATTGGACAGGGGGAGACCCAGTACTTC. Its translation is CSVIGQGETQYF.

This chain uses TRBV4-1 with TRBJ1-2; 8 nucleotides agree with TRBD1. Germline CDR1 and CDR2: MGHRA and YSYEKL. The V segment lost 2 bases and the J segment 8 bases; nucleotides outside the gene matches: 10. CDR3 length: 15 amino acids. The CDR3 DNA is TGCGCCAGCAGCCAACCGGACAGGGAGGGGAGCGGCTACACCTTC. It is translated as CASSQPDREGSGYTF.